These 7 T cell receptor beta chains came from one sample sequenced in a study of CD8+ T cells in alopecia areata. As the sequencing template, cDNA was produced by extracting RNA and reverse transcribing it. The assay was immunoSEQ multiplex PCR, and TCRdb's table has in-frame clones only and misses some. The repertoire has 150,000 or so clones, approximately 59% of them found once; the top ten carry under 20%. Treatment given: oral pan-JAK inhibitor, 5-10 mg twice daily. This specimen consisted of CD4+ T cells sorted from blood, obtained between weeks 55 and 65, from a patient treated with tofacitinib. These receptor sequences come from a human donor with alopecia areata.

The V call is TRBV9, the J call TRBJ2-5, with no clear D. Germline loops: CDR1 SGDLS, CDR2 YYNGEE. The CDR3 is 14 amino acids. Trimming removed 0 bases from V and 5 bases from J, with 11 bases in between. For the CDR3, the DNA is TGTGCCAGCAGCGTAGGTCTCCTTGGGGAGACCCAGTACTTC. Protein product: CASSVGLLGETQYF.

The V call is TRBV10-3, the J call TRBJ2-3, with TRBD2 identical over 15 bases. CDR1 and CDR2 from the germline V gene are ENHRY and SYGVKD. V was clipped by 6 bases and J by 6 bases; unmatched bases: 4. The CDR3 loop spans 15 amino acids. In DNA, the CDR3 is TGTGCCATCAGAGGACTAGCGGGGGGGTCGGATACGCAGTATTTT. Its protein product is CAIRGLAGGSDTQYF.

CDR3 loop: CASSYSTGFGNTIYF. The CDR3 coding sequence is TGTGCCAGCAGTTACTCGACTGGTTTTGGAAACACCATATATTTT. The V and J genes are TRBV6-6 and TRBJ1-3; D is unresolved. The CDR3 spans 15 residues. V was clipped by 0 bases and J by 3 bases, with 9 bases between them. Germline loops: CDR1 MNHNY, CDR2 SVGAGI (reference sequence).

The rearrangement uses TRBV2 and TRBJ2-7; D gene uncertain. The V gene's germline CDR1 is SNHLY and CDR2 FYNNEI. V lost 6 bases, J lost 6 bases, and 9 bases lay in between. The CDR3 totals 11 residues. This chain's CDR3 is CASSPTREQYF. In DNA form, the CDR3 reads TGTGCCAGCAGCCCCACACGCGAGCAGTACTTC.

The sample holds a few counts of this clone. This chain links TRBV30 with TRBJ1-5, with D perhaps TRBD1 (5 bases). CDR3 length: 13 residues. V lost 4 bases to trimming and J lost 2 bases, with 9 bases between them. The V gene's germline CDR1 is GTSNPN and CDR2 SVGIG (reference sequence). DNA of the CDR3: TGTGCCTGGAAAGGGGACGGCAATCAGCCCCAGCATTTT. Its translation is CAWKGDGNQPQHF.

The CDR3 spells CSVGLRGGETQYF. The CDR3 DNA is TGCAGCGTTGGCTTGAGGGGTGGAGAGACCCAGTACTTC. V is TRBV29-1 and J is TRBJ2-5, with D perhaps TRBD1 or TRBD2 (5 bases each). Germline loops: CDR1 SQVTM, CDR2 ANQGSEA. The CDR3 extends over 13 amino acids. V shed 4 bases and J shed 4 bases, with 13 bases lying between them. The whole variable domain, remainder taken from reference TRBV29-1 and TRBJ2-5, is SAVISQKPSRDICQRGTSLTIQCQVDSQVTMMFWYRQQPGQSLTLIATANQGSEATYESGFVIDKFPISRPNLTFSTLTVSNMSPEDSSIYLCSVGLRGGETQYFGPGTRLLVL.

The chain combines TRBV6-5 with TRBJ2-1; 8 bases map to TRBD2. The CDR3 is 16 residues long. The V segment lost 0 bases and the J segment 8 bases; nucleotides outside the gene matches: 9. Germline CDR1 reads MNHEY; CDR2 reads SVGAGI. CDR3 loop: CASSYSSGGPRDEQFF. As DNA, the CDR3 is TGTGCCAGCAGTTACTCCTCGGGGGGGCCCCGCGATGAGCAGTTCTTC.